One and the same sample provided the 26 T cell receptor beta chains below, sequenced in a study of lymphopenia after photon versus proton radiotherapy. Sequencing used immunoSEQ multiplex PCR; TCRdb keeps in-frame clones, though not all of them. The sample includes 160,000 or so clones, roughly nine tenths seen only once; the top ten take less than 6%. Sequencing was performed on peripheral blood, taken from a patient treated with photon-based radiotherapy. These receptors were collected from a man between 45 and 60 years old with gastric cancer.

The genes are TRBV7-3 and TRBJ2-1; TRBD1 aligns across 8 bases. The germline V gene encodes CDR1 SGHTA and CDR2 FQGTGA. This CDR3 comprises 15 residues. V trimming: 5 bases; J trimming: 4 bases; junction bases outside the gene matches: 7. The CDR3 nucleotides read TGTGCCAGCAGCGCCGACAGGGGACGTTACAATGAGCAGTTCTTC. It specifies CASSADRGRYNEQFF. Combining the CDR3 with reference TRBV7-3 and TRBJ2-1 gives the whole variable domain GAGVSQTPSNKVTEKGKYVELRCDPISGHTALYWYRQSLGQGPEFLIYFQGTGAADDSGLPNDRFFAVRPEGSVSTLKIQRTERGDSAVYLCASSADRGRYNEQFFGPGTRLTVL.

The CDR3 is CAWSTGKSNQPQHF. The CDR3 bases are TGTGCCTGGAGTACAGGTAAAAGCAATCAGCCCCAGCATTTT. The chain has TRBV30 and TRBJ1-5, with TRBD1 as a possible D gene (5 bases). Germline CDR1 is GTSNPN and CDR2 is SVGIG (reference sequence). Deletions cut 2 bases from V and 1 base from J, with 9 bases between. The CDR3 runs 14 residues.

This sequence joins TRBV7-6 and TRBJ2-6; 10 bases line up with TRBD2. The CDR3 has 17 amino acids. Per the germline V gene, CDR1 is SGHVS and CDR2 is FNYEAQ. With 4 bases clipped from V and 2 bases from J, the junction kept 5 bases outside the gene matches. The CDR3 DNA reads as TGTGCCAGCAGCTCGACAACTAGCGGGACTGGGGCCAACGTCCTGACTTTC. This sequence encodes CASSSTTSGTGANVLTF.

This chain connects TRBV9 to TRBJ2-2; 10 positions agree with TRBD1. After removal of 3 bases from V and 3 bases from J, the junction contained 2 bases not matched to a gene. CDR1 is SGDLS and CDR2 is YYNGEE in the germline V gene. The CDR3 has 15 amino acids. The CDR3 sequence: CASSGTGGYTGELFF. In nucleotides, the CDR3 is TGTGCCAGCAGCGGGACAGGGGGATACACCGGGGAGCTGTTTTTT.

The chain links TRBV7-8 to TRBJ2-3; no clear D. CDR3 length: 15 residues. Germline values: CDR1 SGHVS, CDR2 FQNEAQ. V lost 6 bases and J 4 bases, leaving 17 bases between the germline ends. CDR3 in DNA: TGTGCCAGCAGTCCGGCACAATCAGGCCCAGATACGCAGTATTTT. Protein sequence: CASSPAQSGPDTQYF.

This chain joins TRBV20-1 and TRBJ2-7; D not certain. The ends were cut back, 6 bases at V and 5 bases at J, with 11 bases in the middle. The CDR3 contains 11 residues. From germline, CDR1 is DFQATT and CDR2 SNEGSKA (reference sequence). The CDR3 loop reads CSAIRRDEQYF. The CDR3 nucleotides read TGCAGTGCAATAAGGAGAGACGAGCAGTACTTC.

The chain joins TRBV7-3 to TRBJ2-3; 9 bases line up with TRBD1. CDR1 is SGHTA and CDR2 is FQGTGA in the germline V gene. V shed 4 bases and J 0 bases; nucleotides not matched to a gene: 5. This CDR3 contains 16 residues. The CDR3 here is CASSSTGGRSTDTQYF. In nucleotides, the CDR3 is TGTGCCAGCAGCTCCACAGGGGGCCGAAGCACAGATACGCAGTATTTT.

The chain is built from TRBV11-2 and TRBJ2-5; D is perhaps TRBD2 (6 bases). Germline V CDR1 and CDR2: SGHAT, FQNNGV. The ends were cut back, 6 bases at V and 5 bases at J, with 16 bases in the middle. This CDR3 contains 14 residues. Here the CDR3 reads CASSRIGTWETQYF. CDR3 coding DNA: TGTGCCAGCAGTCGCATCGGGACTTGGGAGACCCAGTACTTC. Based on the CDR3 plus reference TRBV11-2 and TRBJ2-5, the full variable domain is EAGVAQSPRYKIIEKRQSVAFWCNPISGHATLYWYQQILGQGPKLLIQFQNNGVVDDSQLPKDRFSAERLKGVDSTLKIQPAKLEDSAVYLCASSRIGTWETQYFGPGTRLLVL.

This clone has only one observation. V is TRBV7-9 and J is TRBJ2-7; 7 nucleotides agree with TRBD2. CDR1 is SEHNR and CDR2 is FQNEAQ in the germline V gene (reference sequence). The CDR3 covers 12 residues. V shed 11 bases, J shed 1 base, and the junction held 5 bases outside the gene matches. The CDR3 DNA follows: TGTGCCGCAGCAGCGGGATCCTACGAGCAGTACTTC. Its translation: CAAAAGSYEQYF.

The chain employs TRBV4-2 and TRBJ2-3; tentatively, D is TRBD1 or TRBD2 (7 bases each). V gave up 4 bases and J gave up 4 bases, with 18 bases separating them. The CDR3 covers 16 residues. CDR1 and CDR2 from the germline V gene are LGHNA and YNFKEQ. The CDR3 is CASSPRTRGPADTQYF. Here the CDR3 DNA reads TGTGCCAGCAGCCCCCGGACTAGGGGGCCGGCAGATACGCAGTATTTT.

The rearrangement joins TRBV9 to TRBJ2-3; TRBD2 aligns across 14 bases. The germline gives CDR1 SGDLS, CDR2 YYNGEE. V gave up 2 bases and J gave up 2 bases; unmatched junction bases: 1. This CDR3 has 16 amino acids. CDR3 protein: CASSVTSGRDTDTQYF. CDR3 coding DNA: TGTGCCAGCAGCGTGACTAGCGGGAGGGACACAGATACGCAGTATTTT.

This rearrangement joins TRBV7-2 to TRBJ2-2; TRBD1 might be the D (6 bases). Trimming shortened V by 5 bases and J by 4 bases, and 11 bases separated the two germline ends. This CDR3 is built from 14 residues. Germline V gives CDR1 SGHTA, CDR2 FQGNSA. The CDR3 is CASSPLGGTGELFF. The CDR3 DNA reads TGTGCCAGCAGCCCCCTAGGGGGCACCGGGGAGCTGTTTTTT.

The chain recombines TRBV28 with TRBJ2-5, with D perhaps assigned TRBD1 or TRBD2 (6 bases each). The length of the CDR3 is 16 residues. Trimming removed 5 bases at V and 5 bases at J, with 21 bases between. Germline-derived CDR1 and CDR2 are MDHEN and SYDVKM. The CDR3 is CASSLGGLRSVETQYF. In nucleotides, the CDR3 is TGTGCCAGCAGTCTAGGGGGGCTGAGGTCGGTCGAGACCCAGTACTTC.

V and J are TRBV19 and TRBJ1-5, with D unclear. CDR1 and CDR2 (germline): LNHDA, SQIVND (reference sequence). Trimming removed 6 bases from V and 4 bases from J, with 13 bases in between. The CDR3 runs to 14 residues. The CDR3 protein is CASRPDSQNQPQHF. For the CDR3, the DNA is TGTGCCAGTAGGCCGGACTCGCAAAATCAGCCCCAGCATTTT.

The V gene is TRBV4-1, the J gene TRBJ2-1; perhaps TRBD2 as D (5 bases). Trimming removed 0 bases at V and 6 bases at J, with 9 bases between. The germline CDR1 and CDR2 sequences are MGHRA and YSYEKL. The CDR3 loop spans 14 amino acids. The CDR3 DNA reads as TGCGCCAGCAGCCAAGAGAGGGCTGGCAATGAGCAGTTCTTC. Translation gives CASSQERAGNEQFF.

This clone showed up just once. The genes are TRBV5-4 and TRBJ2-6; 8 positions agree with TRBD1. CDR1 is SGHNT and CDR2 is YYREEE in the germline V gene (reference sequence). This CDR3 comprises 18 residues. Losses at the gene ends were 4 bases for V and 0 bases for J; bases not matched to a gene: 9. The CDR3 loop reads CASSPAGTGNSGANVLTF. The CDR3 region has the DNA TGTGCCAGCAGCCCCGCCGGGACAGGCAACTCTGGGGCCAACGTCCTGACTTTC.

This clone is a singleton in its sample. The chain employs TRBV2 and TRBJ1-4; TRBD1 matches 8 bases. Germline-derived CDR1 and CDR2 are SNHLY and FYNNEI. Trimming removed 2 bases from V and 4 bases from J; junction bases left unmatched: 3. CDR3 length: 15 amino acids. This chain's CDR3 is CASSEPGQGNEKLFF. The CDR3 DNA reads TGTGCCAGCAGTGAACCCGGACAGGGTAATGAAAAACTGTTTTTT.

CDR3 bases: TGCGCCAGCAGCCATTTGGGACTAGCGGGACTCGAGCAGTTCTTC. Translated, it gives CASSHLGLAGLEQFF. The chain is built from TRBV4-1 and TRBJ2-1; 13 bases align to TRBD2. Looked up from germline, CDR1 is MGHRA and CDR2 is YSYEKL. The CDR3 runs 15 residues. V gave up 3 bases and J gave up 10 bases; unmatched junction bases: 6.

V gene TRBV9 combines with J gene TRBJ1-1; D not certain. The CDR3 consists of 13 residues. The V end lost 3 bases, the J end lost 5 bases, and 11 bases lay between the germline ends. Germline V lookup: CDR1 SGDLS, CDR2 YYNGEE. DNA for the CDR3: TGTGCCAGCAGCGAAGGTGGAGATACTGAAGCTTTCTTT. It encodes CASSEGGDTEAFF. The full variable domain, completed using reference TRBV9 and TRBJ1-1, is DSGVTQTPKHLITATGQRVTLRCSPRSGDLSVYWYQQSLDQGLQFLIQYYNGEERAKGNILERFSAQQFPDLHSELNLSSLELGDSALYFCASSEGGDTEAFFGQGTRLTVV.

This chain connects TRBV10-3 to TRBJ1-2; D gene uncertain. Germline V gene data show CDR1 as ENHRY and CDR2 as SYGVKD. The CDR3 extends over 16 amino acids. Trimming removed 1 base from V and 4 bases from J, with 16 bases in between. CDR3 nucleotide sequence: TGTGCCATCAGTGAGTTCTCCCAGCCTAAAACCTATGGCTACACCTTC. It specifies CAISEFSQPKTYGYTF.

The rearrangement uses TRBV11-3 and TRBJ2-1; 15 positions match TRBD2. V shed 5 bases, J shed 2 bases, and the junction held 4 bases outside the gene matches. The CDR3 contains 17 residues. Germline V gives CDR1 SGHNT, CDR2 YENEEA. This chain's CDR3 is CASSPWTSGRAYNEQFF. CDR3 coding DNA: TGTGCCAGCAGCCCTTGGACTAGCGGGAGGGCCTACAATGAGCAGTTCTTC.

The chain recombines TRBV2 with TRBJ2-2, with 12 bases identical to TRBD2. The CDR3 totals 16 residues. The J segment lost 1 base and the V segment lost 4 bases, leaving 1 base of the junction unmatched. Germline CDR1 reads SNHLY; CDR2 reads FYNNEI. CDR3: CASSVTSGGNTGELFF. In DNA form, the CDR3 reads TGTGCCAGCAGTGTGACTAGCGGGGGGAACACCGGGGAGCTGTTTTTT.

The rearrangement uses TRBV6-4 and TRBJ2-1; TRBD2 is a possible D gene (6 bases). The germline V and J ends were trimmed by 0 bases and 9 bases, with 15 bases remaining between them. The CDR3 spans 15 residues. Germline-derived CDR1 and CDR2 are MRHNA and SNTAGT. CDR3 nucleotide sequence: TGTGCCAGCAGTGACTCGGTCGGGAGATGGGCTGAGCAGTTCTTC. As protein: CASSDSVGRWAEQFF.

The chain employs TRBV27 and TRBJ2-1; perhaps TRBD2 as D (6 bases). V was shortened by 8 bases and J by 6 bases, with 20 bases between the two germline ends. CDR1 and CDR2 (germline): MNHEY, SMNVEV (reference sequence). This CDR3 has 15 residues. The CDR3 reads CASGSGPTGVNEQFF. CDR3 nucleotide sequence: TGTGCCAGCGGCTCGGGACCCACGGGGGTCAATGAGCAGTTCTTC.

CDR3 region: CASREPKASYEQYF. The CDR3 DNA reads TGTGCCAGCAGAGAACCAAAAGCTTCCTACGAGCAGTACTTC. The rearrangement links TRBV2 to TRBJ2-7, with no clear D. Germline V gene data show CDR1 as SNHLY and CDR2 as FYNNEI. V was clipped by 6 bases and J by 1 base, with 13 bases between them. This CDR3 is built from 14 residues.

The V call is TRBV27, the J call TRBJ2-1; maybe TRBD2 (6 bases). Trimming pared 2 bases from V and 8 bases from J, leaving 13 bases between. Germline CDR1 and CDR2: MNHEY and SMNVEV (reference sequence). The CDR3 covers 14 residues. CDR3 amino acids: CASSLTTTGDEQFF. The CDR3 nucleotides read TGTGCCAGCAGTTTAACTACAACGGGGGATGAGCAGTTCTTC.